These T cell receptor beta chains were read from a single sample in a study of T cells in Graves' hyperthyroidism and ophthalmopathy. Via MiXCR, TCRdb re-called the multiplex PCR reads, giving one row per CDR3 protein. The table shows under 400,000 distinct CDR3 sequences, with roughly 15% occurring only once. The specimen was blood. All receptors come from an older woman with Graves' ophthalmopathy. CDR3s include the opening cysteine and the closing phenylalanine or tryptophan. A D gene is named only where the DNA matches it firmly. Clone size is shown for a subset of rows, as once, few, many or a class of expanded clone.

J gene: TRBJ1-2; D gene: .; CDR3 length: 15; V gene: TRBV25-1; clone size: .; CDR3 DNA: TGTGCCAGCAGTGACCCCCTGGGGGATAACTATGGCTACACCTTC; CDR3 protein: CASSDPLGDNYGYTF
J gene: TRBJ2-2; D gene: .; CDR3 length: 16; V gene: TRBV6-2/TRBV6-3; clone size: .; CDR3 DNA: TGTGCCAGCAGTTTGGGGTCCGGGGGAGACACCGGGGAGCTGTTTTTT; CDR3 protein: CASSLGSGGDTGELFF
J gene: TRBJ2-7; D gene: .; CDR3 length: 14; V gene: TRBV11-2; clone size: many; CDR3 DNA: TGTGCCAGCAGCTTAGAGCGGGACACCTACGAGCAGTACTTC; CDR3 protein: CASSLERDTYEQYF
J gene: TRBJ1-1; D gene: TRBD1; CDR3 length: 17; V gene: TRBV5-1; clone size: many; CDR3 DNA: TGCGCCAGCAGCTTGGAGGGACAGCCAAAGGGGAACACTGAAGCTTTCTTT; CDR3 protein: CASSLEGQPKGNTEAFF
J gene: TRBJ1-5; D gene: .; CDR3 length: 15; V gene: TRBV19; clone size: .; CDR3 DNA: TGTGCCAGTAGTTCTCAGGGGAAGCTAAGTCAGCCCCAGCATTTT; CDR3 protein: CASSSQGKLSQPQHF
J gene: TRBJ2-1; D gene: .; CDR3 length: 16; V gene: TRBV28; clone size: few; CDR3 DNA: TGTGCCAGCAGTCTTACGACTAGAGGGCCATCCAATGAGCAGTTCTTC; CDR3 protein: CASSLTTRGPSNEQFF
J gene: TRBJ2-1; D gene: TRBD2; CDR3 length: 17; V gene: TRBV11-2; clone size: many; CDR3 DNA: TGTGCCAGCAGCTTAGATGTCCTAGCGGAAACCTACAATGAGCAGTTCTTC; CDR3 protein: CASSLDVLAETYNEQFF
J gene: TRBJ2-5; D gene: .; CDR3 length: 15; V gene: TRBV3-1; clone size: many; CDR3 DNA: TGTGCCAGCAGCCAAGATCTGGGACGACAAGAGACCCAGTACTTC; CDR3 protein: CASSQDLGRQETQYF
J gene: TRBJ2-2; D gene: .; CDR3 length: 16; V gene: TRBV5-1; clone size: many; CDR3 DNA: TGCGCCAGCAGCTTGGGGGTAACCACGGCGACCGGGGAGCTGTTTTTT; CDR3 protein: CASSLGVTTATGELFF
J gene: TRBJ2-5; D gene: TRBD2; CDR3 length: 14; V gene: TRBV20-1; clone size: many; CDR3 DNA: TGCAGTGCTAGACCGGGACTAGCGGGTGAGACCCAGTACTTC; CDR3 protein: CSARPGLAGETQYF
J gene: TRBJ1-1; D gene: .; CDR3 length: 15; V gene: TRBV18; clone size: many; CDR3 DNA: TGTGCCAGCTCACCAAGGTTGTCCCCGGAGGCTGAAGCTTTCTTT; CDR3 protein: CASSPRLSPEAEAFF
J gene: TRBJ1-1; D gene: .; CDR3 length: 16; V gene: TRBV5-1; clone size: few; CDR3 DNA: TGCGCCAGCAGCTTCACCCCGGCGGCTTTGAACACTGAAGCTTTCTTT; CDR3 protein: CASSFTPAALNTEAFF
J gene: TRBJ2-5; D gene: .; CDR3 length: 12; V gene: TRBV2; clone size: many; CDR3 DNA: TGTGCCAGCAGTGAGGGGTACAGGTCCCAGTACTTC; CDR3 protein: CASSEGYRSQYF
J gene: TRBJ2-4; D gene: .; CDR3 length: 16; V gene: TRBV3-1; clone size: few; CDR3 DNA: TGTGCCAGCAGCGACAAAGGGGCAATAGCCAAAAACATTCAGTACTTC; CDR3 protein: CASSDKGAIAKNIQYF
J gene: TRBJ2-2; D gene: .; CDR3 length: 17; V gene: TRBV6-1; clone size: .; CDR3 DNA: TGTGCCAGCAGTCTTTCCCCCGGGACTCCGAACACCGGGGAGCTGTTTTTT; CDR3 protein: CASSLSPGTPNTGELFF
J gene: TRBJ1-1; D gene: .; CDR3 length: 17; V gene: TRBV24-1; clone size: many; CDR3 DNA: TGTGCCACCAGTGATTGGGCCGGCGGGGTCATGAACACTGAAGCTTTCTTT; CDR3 protein: CATSDWAGGVMNTEAFF
J gene: TRBJ2-3; D gene: .; CDR3 length: 14; V gene: TRBV29-1; clone size: few; CDR3 DNA: TGCAGCGTTGGGTCTAGCGTATCAGCGGATACGCAGTATTTT; CDR3 protein: CSVGSSVSADTQYF
J gene: TRBJ1-5; D gene: .; CDR3 length: 13; V gene: TRBV7-2; clone size: .; CDR3 DNA: TGTGCCAGCAGACTAGCGCTAAATCAGCCCCAGCATTTT; CDR3 protein: CASRLALNQPQHF
J gene: TRBJ2-5; D gene: TRBD1; CDR3 length: 15; V gene: TRBV2; clone size: .; CDR3 DNA: TGTGCCAGCAGGGCTGGGACAGGGGCTCAAGAGACCCAGTACTTC; CDR3 protein: CASRAGTGAQETQYF
J gene: TRBJ1-5; D gene: .; CDR3 length: 11; V gene: TRBV2; clone size: .; CDR3 DNA: TGTGCCAGCGCCCAGGGCGGGCCCCAGCATTTT; CDR3 protein: CASAQGGPQHF
J gene: TRBJ2-2; D gene: .; CDR3 length: 13; V gene: TRBV11-3; clone size: .; CDR3 DNA: TGTGCCAGCAGTACGGGACTCACCGGGGAGCTGTTTTTT; CDR3 protein: CASSTGLTGELFF
J gene: TRBJ2-4; D gene: .; CDR3 length: 16; V gene: TRBV28; clone size: many; CDR3 DNA: TGTGCCAGCAGTACCCCCGGGGCGTTGGCCAAAAACATTCAGTACTTC; CDR3 protein: CASSTPGALAKNIQYF
J gene: TRBJ2-3; D gene: .; CDR3 length: 13; V gene: TRBV6-5; clone size: .; CDR3 DNA: TGTGCCAGCAGTTACTCGAGCGTGGATACGCAGTATTTT; CDR3 protein: CASSYSSVDTQYF
J gene: TRBJ1-6; D gene: .; CDR3 length: 14; V gene: TRBV12-3/TRBV12-4; clone size: .; CDR3 DNA: TGTGCCAGCAGTTTAGGGCAGCCGGTCGGTCCCCTCCACTTT; CDR3 protein: CASSLGQPVGPLHF
J gene: TRBJ2-1; D gene: .; CDR3 length: 13; V gene: TRBV7-3; clone size: many; CDR3 DNA: TGTGCCAGCAGCTTAACTCGGCTTAATGAGCAGTTCTTC; CDR3 protein: CASSLTRLNEQFF